This T cell receptor beta chain was obtained from a study of blood T cell repertoires in COVID-19. In the study overall: Sites across the United States, Italy and Spain contributed samples from acute and convalescent COVID-19.

The V end was cut by 3 bases, the J end by 9 bases, with 13 bases between. Per the germline V gene, CDR1 is SGHNT and CDR2 is YYREEE (reference sequence). This CDR3 has 13 residues. The table came from immunoSEQ multiplex PCR; TCRdb's copy has only in-frame clones and leaves some out. Seen here are 15,000 to 20,000 clones, roughly 87% observed once, and the top ten hold around 26%. The clonotype originates from a woman aged 70-85 years with active COVID-19. Sequencing was carried out using peripheral blood. V gene TRBV5-4 combines with J gene TRBJ2-1, with TRBD2 as a possible D gene (5 bases). CDR3 in DNA: TGTGCCAGCAGCTCGGACCCAGGACTTGAGCAGTTCTTC. Its translation: CASSSDPGLEQFF. Full variable domain (outside the CDR3, taken from reference TRBV5-4 and TRBJ2-1): ETGVTQSPTHLIKTRGQQVTLRCSSQSGHNTVSWYQQALGQGPQFIFQYYREEENGRGNFPPRFSGLQFPNYSSELNVNALELDDSALYLCASSSDPGLEQFFGPGTRLTVL.